Each of the 15 T cell receptor beta chains below was sequenced from the same sample in a study of cytomegalovirus exposure and HLA in healthy donors. Generated by immunoSEQ multiplex PCR, the TCRdb table keeps only in-frame clones and is missing some. Altogether under 150,000 clones are present, 85% to 90% being singletons, with the ten largest covering 8.7%. The sequencing sample was made of PBMCs. Receptors were obtained from a man younger than 30 in good health and CMV-seropositive.

This clone appeared a few times. This chain connects TRBV5-8 to TRBJ2-7, with 7 bases fitting TRBD2. After removal of 1 base from V and 3 bases from J, the junction contained 7 bases not matched to a gene. CDR3 length: 15 residues. Germline CDR1 and CDR2: SGHTS and YDEGEE. CDR3 residues: CASSLYEGGDYEQYF. The CDR3 DNA reads TGTGCCAGCAGCTTGTACGAGGGAGGGGACTACGAGCAGTACTTC.

The rearrangement links TRBV5-4 to TRBJ1-5; no definite D call. The CDR3 sequence is 13 residues long. The germline V gene encodes CDR1 SGHNT and CDR2 YYREEE (reference sequence). Trimming took 0 bases from V and 7 from J, leaving 8 bases between them. The CDR3 is CASSLEGGQPQHF. CDR3 nucleotide sequence: TGTGCCAGCAGCTTGGAAGGCGGGCAGCCCCAGCATTTT.

V usage is TRBV27 and J usage is TRBJ2-3, with 10 bases that match TRBD2. The CDR3 contains 15 residues. CDR1 and CDR2 (germline): MNHEY, SMNVEV (reference sequence). The V segment lost 3 bases and the J segment 2 bases; nucleotides outside the gene matches: 2. CDR3 loop: CASSFGLADTDTQYF. The CDR3 DNA follows: TGTGCCAGCAGTTTTGGACTAGCGGACACAGATACGCAGTATTTT.

The chain has TRBV18 and TRBJ2-7, with D possibly TRBD1 on 5 matching bases. The CDR3 is 17 residues long. V was pared by 3 bases and J by 3 bases, with 21 bases between. The germline V gene has CDR1 KGHSH and CDR2 LQKENI. The CDR3 DNA sequence: TGTGCCAGCTCACCGCCAGGGTGCCCCATTTCCTACTACGAGCAGTACTTC. This encodes CASSPPGCPISYYEQYF.

This clone was found once. The chain employs TRBV7-8 and TRBJ2-3, with TRBD2 matching 7 bases. Germline assignment: CDR1 SGHVS and CDR2 FQNEAQ. V lost 0 bases and J lost 1; bases outside the gene matches: 7. The CDR3 is 17 amino acids. The CDR3 protein is CASSLAGGPLGTDTQYF. CDR3 nucleotides: TGTGCCAGCAGCTTAGCGGGAGGGCCTCTTGGCACAGATACGCAGTATTTT.

V usage is TRBV27 and J usage is TRBJ2-1; D not resolved. Germline CDR1 and CDR2: MNHEY and SMNVEV (reference sequence). The germline V and J ends were trimmed by 0 bases and 9 bases, with 9 bases remaining between them. CDR3 length: 13 residues. This CDR3 reads CASSLSTPGEQFF. Written as DNA, the CDR3 is TGTGCCAGCAGTTTATCGACCCCGGGTGAGCAGTTCTTC.

This clone was picked up one time. V and J are TRBV27 and TRBJ2-3, with 7 bases that match TRBD1. From germline, CDR1 is MNHEY and CDR2 SMNVEV (reference sequence). The CDR3 sequence is 14 residues long. J was trimmed by 2 bases and V by 10 bases; bases with no gene match: 9. In DNA form, the CDR3 reads TGTGCCACACGGGACAGATGGAACACAGATACGCAGTATTTT. This codes for CATRDRWNTDTQYF.

The chain combines TRBV7-6 with TRBJ1-4, with 7 nucleotides matching TRBD1. Per germline, CDR1 SGHVS and CDR2 FNYEAQ. V was clipped by 5 bases and J by 2 bases; unmatched bases: 5. The CDR3 has 15 amino acids. CDR3 amino acids: CASSRTGGTNEKLFF. The CDR3 DNA reads as TGTGCCAGCAGCCGGACAGGAGGCACTAATGAAAAACTGTTTTTT.

The chain couples TRBV2 to TRBJ2-7, with 9 nucleotides matching TRBD1. The CDR3 is 12 residues long. V trimming: 6 bases; J trimming: 6 bases; junction bases outside the gene matches: 3. Germline V gives CDR1 SNHLY, CDR2 FYNNEI. For the CDR3, the DNA is TGTGCCAGCAGCGGACAGGGGCTCGAGCAGTACTTC. This gives the protein CASSGQGLEQYF.

The rearrangement links TRBV19 to TRBJ2-1, with D tentatively TRBD2 (5 bases). Trimming left V 8 bases short and J 7 bases short, with 12 bases between. The germline V gene has CDR1 LNHDA and CDR2 SQIVND (reference sequence). The CDR3 covers 12 residues. CDR3: CASGSPGNEQFF. DNA of the CDR3: TGTGCCAGTGGGTCCCCGGGGAATGAGCAGTTCTTC.

This chain links TRBV5-4 with TRBJ1-2; D is unclear. The V end was cut by 2 bases, the J end by 2 bases, with 10 bases between. The CDR3 loop spans 14 amino acids. The germline V gene has CDR1 SGHNT and CDR2 YYREEE (reference sequence). Here the CDR3 DNA reads TGTGCCAGCAGCTTAGATCAACAGAACTATGGCTACACCTTC. Translating gives CASSLDQQNYGYTF.

The chain recombines TRBV6-5 with TRBJ1-1, with TRBD1 matching 7 bases. The CDR3 contains 16 residues. Per germline, CDR1 MNHEY and CDR2 SVGAGI. With 2 bases clipped from V and 7 bases from J, the junction kept 13 bases outside the gene matches. The CDR3 loop reads CASSYVTGYNRGEAFF. The CDR3 DNA follows: TGTGCCAGCAGTTACGTGACAGGGTATAATCGGGGTGAAGCTTTCTTT.

The chain couples TRBV10-3 to TRBJ2-1; 9 bases are a match to TRBD2. Germline V gene data show CDR1 as ENHRY and CDR2 as SYGVKD. The CDR3 consists of 14 residues. V was pared by 6 bases and J by 7 bases, with 7 bases of the junction left unmatched. CDR3 in amino acids: CAIRSSGELNEQFF. CDR3 sequence (DNA): TGTGCCATCAGGTCTAGCGGGGAATTAAATGAGCAGTTCTTC.

The chain combines TRBV11-3 with TRBJ2-7, with D maybe TRBD1 (6 bases). The CDR3 runs 16 residues. V lost 2 bases to trimming and J lost 4 bases, with 18 bases between them. Germline values: CDR1 SGHNT, CDR2 YENEEA. CDR3 region: CASSLRAGASKYEQYF. The DNA for the CDR3 is TGTGCCAGCAGCTTACGTGCAGGGGCCTCGAAATACGAGCAGTACTTC.

The gene calls are TRBV11-2 and TRBJ1-1, with 7 bases identical to TRBD1. Germline CDR1 SGHAT, CDR2 FQNNGV. CDR3 length: 15 residues. J lost 0 bases, V lost 6 bases, and 7 bases had no gene match. The DNA of the CDR3 is TGTGCCAGCAGATCTCCGGGACAGCTGAACACTGAAGCTTTCTTT. Translation: CASRSPGQLNTEAFF.